This T cell receptor beta chain was identified in a study of T cell responses to AZD1222 COVID-19 vaccine. The repertoire was sequenced with immunoSEQ multiplex PCR; TCRdb's copy has only in-frame clones and lacks some. The sample includes under 150,000 clones, 85% to 95% seen only once; the top ten take 0.9% to 0.95%. Between the trimmed V and J ends, which lost 4 bases and 2 bases, there was a span of 12 bases. Germline V lookup: CDR1 SGHAT, CDR2 FQNNGV. The CDR3 runs 14 residues. The starting material was peripheral blood, obtained on day 0 of AZD1222 vaccination. This receptor was obtained from an adult in good health. The rearrangement uses TRBV11-2 and TRBJ2-7; unclear D gene. The CDR3 loop is CASSSDWNTYEQYF. CDR3 coding DNA: TGTGCCAGCAGCTCAGACTGGAATACCTACGAGCAGTACTTC.